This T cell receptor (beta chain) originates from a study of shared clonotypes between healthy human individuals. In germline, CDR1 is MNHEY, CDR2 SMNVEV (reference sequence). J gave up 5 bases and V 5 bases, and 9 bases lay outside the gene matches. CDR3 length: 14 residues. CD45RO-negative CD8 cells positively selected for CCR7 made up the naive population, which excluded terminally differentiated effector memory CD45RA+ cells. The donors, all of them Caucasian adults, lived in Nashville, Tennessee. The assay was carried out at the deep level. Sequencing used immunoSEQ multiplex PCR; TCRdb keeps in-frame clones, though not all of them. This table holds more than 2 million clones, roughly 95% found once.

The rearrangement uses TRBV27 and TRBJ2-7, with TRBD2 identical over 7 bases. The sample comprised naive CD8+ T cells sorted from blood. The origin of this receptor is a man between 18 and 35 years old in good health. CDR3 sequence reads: CASSQHSGANEQYF. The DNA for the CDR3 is TGTGCCAGCAGTCAACACAGCGGGGCCAACGAGCAGTACTTC.